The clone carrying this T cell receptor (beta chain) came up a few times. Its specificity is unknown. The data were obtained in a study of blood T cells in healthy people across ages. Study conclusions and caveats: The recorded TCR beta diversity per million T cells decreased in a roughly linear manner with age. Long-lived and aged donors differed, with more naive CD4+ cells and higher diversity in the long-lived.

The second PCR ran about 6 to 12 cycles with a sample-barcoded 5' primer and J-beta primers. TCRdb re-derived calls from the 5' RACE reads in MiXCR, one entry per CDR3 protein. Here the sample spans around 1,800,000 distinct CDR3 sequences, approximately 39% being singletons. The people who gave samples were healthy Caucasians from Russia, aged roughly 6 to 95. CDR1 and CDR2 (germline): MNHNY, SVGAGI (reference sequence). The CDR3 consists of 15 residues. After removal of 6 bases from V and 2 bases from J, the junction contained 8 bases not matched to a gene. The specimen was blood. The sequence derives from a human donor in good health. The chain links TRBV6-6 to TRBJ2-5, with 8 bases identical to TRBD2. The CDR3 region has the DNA TGTGCCAGCAGCTATACTAGCGGTGCGCAAGAGACCCAGTACTTC. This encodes CASSYTSGAQETQYF.